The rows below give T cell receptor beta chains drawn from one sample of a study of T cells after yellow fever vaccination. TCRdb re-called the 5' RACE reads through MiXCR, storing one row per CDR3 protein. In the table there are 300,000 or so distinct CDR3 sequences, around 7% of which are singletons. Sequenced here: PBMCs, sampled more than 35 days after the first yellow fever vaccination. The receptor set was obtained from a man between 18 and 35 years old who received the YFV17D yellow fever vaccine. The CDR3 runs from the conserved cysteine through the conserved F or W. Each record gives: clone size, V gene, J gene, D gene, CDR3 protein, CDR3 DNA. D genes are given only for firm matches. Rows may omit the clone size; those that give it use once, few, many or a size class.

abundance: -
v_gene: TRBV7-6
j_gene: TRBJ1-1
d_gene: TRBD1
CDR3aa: CASSLGLAGQGNTEAFF
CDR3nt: TGTGCCAGCAGCTTGGGACTGGCGGGACAGGGGAACACTGAAGCTTTCTTT

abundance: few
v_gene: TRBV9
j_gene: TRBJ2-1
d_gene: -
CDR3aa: CASSVGQFDSYNEQFF
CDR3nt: TGTGCCAGCAGCGTTGGACAGTTTGACTCCTACAATGAGCAGTTCTTC

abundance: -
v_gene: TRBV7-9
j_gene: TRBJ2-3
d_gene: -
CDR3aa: CASSAVDSTDTQYF
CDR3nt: TGTGCCAGCAGCGCGGTGGACAGCACAGATACGCAGTATTTT

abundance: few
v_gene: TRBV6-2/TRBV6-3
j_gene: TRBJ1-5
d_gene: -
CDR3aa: CASSRGQYDQPQHF
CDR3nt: TGTGCCAGCAGTCGTGGACAGTATGACCAGCCCCAGCATTTT

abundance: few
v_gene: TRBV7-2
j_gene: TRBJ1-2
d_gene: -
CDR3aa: CASSLRGDNGYTF
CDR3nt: TGTGCCAGCAGCTTACGAGGGGATAACGGCTACACCTTC

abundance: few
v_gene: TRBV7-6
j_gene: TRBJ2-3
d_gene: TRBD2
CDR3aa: CASSSKPGLAGPTDTQYF
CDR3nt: TGTGCCAGCAGCTCTAAACCGGGACTAGCGGGGCCGACAGATACGCAGTATTTT

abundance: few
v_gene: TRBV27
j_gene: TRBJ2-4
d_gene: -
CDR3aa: CASSLSATKNIQYF
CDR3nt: TGTGCCAGCAGTTTATCAGCAACCAAAAACATTCAGTACTTC

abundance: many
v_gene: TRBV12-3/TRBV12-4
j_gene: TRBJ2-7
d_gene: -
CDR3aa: CASRFGGFYEQYF
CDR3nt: TGTGCCAGCAGGTTTGGGGGCTTCTACGAGCAGTACTTC

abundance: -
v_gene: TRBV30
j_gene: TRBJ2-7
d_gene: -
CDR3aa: CAWDSFYEQYF
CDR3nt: TGTGCCTGGGACAGTTTCTACGAGCAGTACTTC

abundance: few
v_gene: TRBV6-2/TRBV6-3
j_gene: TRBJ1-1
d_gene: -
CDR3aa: CASTQSTVAFF
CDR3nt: TGTGCCAGCACCCAATCGACCGTGGCTTTCTTT

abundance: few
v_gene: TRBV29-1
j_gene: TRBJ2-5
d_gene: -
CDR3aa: CSVEDPRGPRETQYF
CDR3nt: TGCAGCGTTGAAGATCCCCGGGGGCCTAGGGAGACCCAGTACTTC

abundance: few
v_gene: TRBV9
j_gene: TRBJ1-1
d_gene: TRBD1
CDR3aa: CASSVGTGVGRGPAEAFF
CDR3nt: TGTGCCAGCAGCGTAGGTACAGGTGTCGGCAGGGGGCCCGCTGAAGCTTTCTTT

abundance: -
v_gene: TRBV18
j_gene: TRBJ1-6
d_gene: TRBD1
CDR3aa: CASSPTGTGGRLHF
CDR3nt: TGTGCCAGCTCACCTACCGGGACAGGTGGGCGCCTCCACTTT

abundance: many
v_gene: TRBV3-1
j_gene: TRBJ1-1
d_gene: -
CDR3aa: CASSQDLERGGTEAFF
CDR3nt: TGTGCCAGCAGCCAAGATTTAGAGCGGGGAGGCACTGAAGCTTTCTTT

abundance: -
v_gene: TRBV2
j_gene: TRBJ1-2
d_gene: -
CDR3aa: CASSEASYGYTF
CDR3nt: TGTGCCAGCAGTGAAGCGAGTTATGGCTACACCTTC

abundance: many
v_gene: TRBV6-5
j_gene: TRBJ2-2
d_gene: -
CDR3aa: CASSYSSIGTGELFF
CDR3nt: TGTGCCAGCAGTTACTCTAGCATTGGCACCGGGGAGCTGTTTTTT

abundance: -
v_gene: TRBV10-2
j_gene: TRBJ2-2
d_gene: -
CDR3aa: CASLGQTNTGELFF
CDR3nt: TGCGCCAGCCTTGGACAGACGAACACCGGGGAGCTGTTTTTT

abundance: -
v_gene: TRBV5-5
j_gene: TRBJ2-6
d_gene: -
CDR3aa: CASSLVGTGANVLTF
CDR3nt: TGTGCCAGCAGCTTGGTGGGGACCGGGGCCAACGTCCTGACTTTC

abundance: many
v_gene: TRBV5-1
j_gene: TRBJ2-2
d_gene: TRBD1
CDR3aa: CASSSDRVNPVVELFF
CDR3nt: TGCGCCAGCAGCTCGGACAGGGTCAATCCCGTAGTGGAGCTGTTTTTT

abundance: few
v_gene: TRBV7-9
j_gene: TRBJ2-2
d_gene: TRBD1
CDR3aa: CASSATGLDTGELFF
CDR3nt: TGTGCCAGCAGCGCGACAGGGTTAGACACCGGGGAGCTGTTTTTT

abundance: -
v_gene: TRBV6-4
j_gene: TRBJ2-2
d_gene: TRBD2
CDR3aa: CASKASGDTGELFF
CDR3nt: TGTGCCAGCAAGGCTAGCGGAGACACCGGGGAGCTGTTTTTT

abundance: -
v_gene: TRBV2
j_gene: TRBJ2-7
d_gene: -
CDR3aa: CASKGRGNVRSYEQYF
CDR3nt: TGTGCCAGCAAGGGCAGGGGCAACGTTAGATCCTACGAGCAGTACTTC

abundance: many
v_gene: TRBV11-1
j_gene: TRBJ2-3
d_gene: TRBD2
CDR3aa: CASSRGLAGGLSTDTQYF
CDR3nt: TGTGCCAGCAGCCGGGGACTAGCGGGGGGCCTAAGCACAGATACGCAGTATTTT

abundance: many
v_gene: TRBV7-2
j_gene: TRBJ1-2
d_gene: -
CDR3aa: CASSKRSGYTF
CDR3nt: TGTGCCAGCAGCAAACGAAGTGGCTACACCTTC

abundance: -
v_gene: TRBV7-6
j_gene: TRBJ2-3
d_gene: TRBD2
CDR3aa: CASGGVSGGTDTQYF
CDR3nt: TGTGCCAGCGGGGGGGTAAGCGGGGGCACAGATACGCAGTATTTT

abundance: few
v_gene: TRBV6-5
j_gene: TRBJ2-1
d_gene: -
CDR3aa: CASSYDMGDEQFF
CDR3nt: TGTGCCAGCAGTTACGATATGGGGGATGAGCAGTTCTTC

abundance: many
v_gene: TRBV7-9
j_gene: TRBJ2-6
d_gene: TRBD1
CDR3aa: CAILSRSGTGAMKGANVLTF
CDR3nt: TGTGCCATTCTCTCGCGTTCCGGGACAGGGGCGATGAAGGGGGCCAACGTCCTGACTTTC

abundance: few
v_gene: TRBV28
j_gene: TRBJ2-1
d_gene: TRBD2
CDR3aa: CASSPPITASGNFNEQFF
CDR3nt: TGTGCCAGCAGTCCCCCCATAACGGCTAGCGGGAATTTCAATGAGCAGTTCTTC

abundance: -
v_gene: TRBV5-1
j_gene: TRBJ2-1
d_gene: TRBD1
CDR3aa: CASRLDRAFDYEQFF
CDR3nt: TGCGCCAGCAGATTGGACAGGGCTTTTGATTATGAGCAGTTCTTC

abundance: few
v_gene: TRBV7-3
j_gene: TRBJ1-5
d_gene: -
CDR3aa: CASSLDGVGQPQHF
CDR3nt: TGTGCCAGCAGCTTAGACGGGGTCGGTCAGCCCCAGCATTTT

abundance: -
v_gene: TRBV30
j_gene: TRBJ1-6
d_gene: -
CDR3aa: CAWSVVSYNSPLHF
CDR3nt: TGTGCCTGGAGTGTCGTCTCCTATAATTCACCCCTCCACTTT